The 31 T cell receptor beta chains below all came from one sample that was sequenced in a study of shared clonotypes between healthy human individuals. Profiled with immunoSEQ multiplex PCR; TCRdb holds only in-frame clones, not every one. The sample lists 1,500,000 or so clones, more than 95% occurring once. The specimen sequenced was naive CD4+ T cells sorted from blood. As to subset: CD45RA+ positively selected. All receptors derive from a man in his thirties or forties in good health.

The chain employs TRBV4-1 and TRBJ2-5, with unresolved D. The better agreement between TRBJ2-7 and the DNA end casts doubt on the J call. The CDR3 runs 12 residues. CDR1 and CDR2 from the germline V gene are MGHRA and YSYEKL. CDR3: CATGRWGYEQYF. The CDR3 bases are TGCGCCACCGGGCGGTGGGGCTACGAGCAGTACTTC.

The genes are TRBV12-2 and TRBJ1-4. TRBV12-2 is listed as a pseudogene. The CDR3 totals 13 residues. The CDR3 bases are TGTGCACGAATAGGACCAACTAATGAAAAACTGTTTTTT. This translates into CARIGPTNEKLFF.

The V and J genes are TRBV28 and TRBJ1-2, with TRBD1 identical over 8 bases. The CDR3 consists of 13 residues. The J segment lost 4 bases and the V segment lost 5 bases, leaving 3 bases of the junction unmatched. Germline V CDR1 and CDR2: MDHEN, SYDVKM. The CDR3 reads CASSIGQGYGYTF. In DNA, the CDR3 is TGTGCCAGCAGTATCGGACAGGGCTATGGCTACACCTTC.

The V call is TRBV5-6, the J call TRBJ1-4; D is possibly TRBD1 (5 bases). The CDR3 has 14 amino acids. Germline V lookup: CDR1 SGHDT, CDR2 YYEEEE. The V end lost 1 base, the J end lost 6 bases, and 10 bases lay between the germline ends. CDR3 coding DNA: TGTGCCAGCAGCTTGAGACAGATTGATGAAAAACTGTTTTTT. Amino acid sequence: CASSLRQIDEKLFF.

The chain combines TRBV7-6 with TRBJ2-2; D not certain. The CDR3 is 14 amino acids. Between the trimmed V and J ends, which lost 3 bases and 1 base, there was a span of 6 bases. Germline loops: CDR1 SGHVS, CDR2 FNYEAQ. CDR3 amino acids: CASSFGGNTGELFF. CDR3 bases: TGTGCCAGCAGCTTTGGCGGGAACACCGGGGAGCTGTTTTTT.

For the CDR3, the DNA is TGTGCCAGCAGCCACGTTTTGAAAAGAGGATACGAGCAGTACTTC. Amino acids: CASSHVLKRGYEQYF. The rearrangement links TRBV7-9 to TRBJ2-7; D gene ambiguous. Germline V gene data show CDR1 as SEHNR and CDR2 as FQNEAQ (reference sequence). CDR3 size: 15 residues. Trimming took 5 bases from V and 4 from J, leaving 18 bases between them.

The J gene is TRBJ2-3, the V gene TRBV12-5; TRBD1 or TRBD2 may be the D gene (6 bases each). This CDR3 is 18 amino acids long. The V end lost 7 bases, the J end lost 0 bases, and 23 bases lay between the germline ends. The germline V gene has CDR1 LGHNT and CDR2 FRNRAP. The CDR3 spells CASARGAIIGSSTDTQYF. The CDR3 nucleotides read TGTGCTAGTGCCAGGGGCGCGATCATCGGGAGTAGCACAGATACGCAGTATTTT.

The genes are TRBV5-1 and TRBJ2-2; D is unresolved. With 1 base removed from V and 0 bases from J, the gap between germline ends came to 13 bases. CDR1 and CDR2 from the germline V gene are SGHRS and YFSETQ. The CDR3 extends over 17 amino acids. The CDR3 protein is CASSLTVTHANTGELFF. CDR3 nucleotides: TGCGCCAGCAGCTTGACTGTTACACATGCGAACACCGGGGAGCTGTTTTTT.

The chain recombines TRBV5-6 with TRBJ2-5; 7 nucleotides line up with TRBD1. This CDR3 is 15 amino acids long. Germline-derived CDR1 and CDR2 are SGHDT and YYEEEE. The J segment lost 1 base and the V segment lost 4 bases, leaving 7 bases of the junction unmatched. This chain's CDR3 is CASSRMDRRQETQYF. As DNA, the CDR3 is TGTGCCAGCAGCCGGATGGACAGGCGCCAAGAGACCCAGTACTTC.

V and J are TRBV11-2 and TRBJ1-3; D remains unclear. Looked up from germline, CDR1 is SGHAT and CDR2 is FQNNGV. This CDR3 is built from 13 residues. V was clipped by 5 bases and J by 3 bases, with 8 bases between them. The CDR3 sequence is CASSRGIGNTIYF. In DNA form, the CDR3 reads TGTGCCAGCAGCCGCGGGATTGGAAACACCATATATTTT.

This clone occurred once. The CDR3 bases are TGTGCCAGCAGCGGAGGATTCGACACAACCCCTAACTATGGCTACACCTTC. Amino acid sequence: CASSGGFDTTPNYGYTF. The rearrangement uses TRBV2 and TRBJ1-2, with no clear D. Germline loops: CDR1 SNHLY, CDR2 FYNNEI. The CDR3 is 17 amino acids. V shed 6 bases and J shed 0 bases, with 20 bases lying between them.

The chain employs TRBV30 and TRBJ2-7; 8 bases line up with TRBD2. Losses at the gene ends were 3 bases for V and 5 bases for J; bases not matched to a gene: 3. The CDR3 has 12 residues. The germline V gene has CDR1 GTSNPN and CDR2 SVGIG (reference sequence). The CDR3 DNA reads TGTGCCTGGAGCGACGGGAGGGACGAGCAGTACTTC. Protein product: CAWSDGRDEQYF.

V usage is TRBV18 and J usage is TRBJ1-5; no firm D call. Germline loops: CDR1 KGHSH, CDR2 LQKENI. This CDR3 contains 13 residues. Trimming took 5 bases from V and 7 from J, leaving 12 bases between them. For the CDR3, the DNA is TGTGCCAGCTCAATCAAGCCCGGACAGCCCCAGCATTTT. Amino acids: CASSIKPGQPQHF.

This clone was counted once. The V call is TRBV5-6, the J call TRBJ2-3, with D maybe TRBD2 (6 bases). The V gene lost 0 bases and the J gene lost 1 base, with 15 bases spanning the gap. The CDR3 runs to 17 residues. Germline V gene sequence: CDR1 SGHDT, CDR2 YYEEEE. The CDR3 spells CASSLVSWDWGTDTQYF. The CDR3 DNA is TGTGCCAGCAGCTTGGTATCGTGGGACTGGGGCACAGATACGCAGTATTTT.

V and J are TRBV11-2 and TRBJ2-3; 7 nucleotides line up with TRBD2. The ends lost 3 bases at V and 4 bases at J; junction bases unmatched: 1. Germline V CDR1 and CDR2: SGHAT, FQNNGV. This CDR3 region has 13 residues. CDR3 nucleotides: TGTGCCAGCAGCTTTGCGGGAGCAGATACGCAGTATTTT. Its protein is CASSFAGADTQYF.

In its sample, this clone was seen once. The V call is TRBV19, the J call TRBJ1-5; tentative D call: TRBD1 (5 bases). With 3 bases removed from V and 5 bases from J, the gap between germline ends came to 17 bases. This CDR3 has 16 amino acids. Per germline, CDR1 LNHDA and CDR2 SQIVND (reference sequence). CDR3 coding DNA: TGTGCCAGTAGTATCTGGGTGGCAGGGCAGCATCAGCCCCAGCATTTT. This translates into CASSIWVAGQHQPQHF.

V gene TRBV6-5 combines with J gene TRBJ1-5; D unresolved. Germline assignment: CDR1 MNHEY and CDR2 SVGAGI. The CDR3 is 13 residues long. Trimming pared 6 bases from V and 3 bases from J, leaving 9 bases between. The CDR3 here is CASRAGNNQPQHF. For the CDR3, the DNA is TGTGCCAGCAGGGCAGGTAACAATCAGCCCCAGCATTTT.

The chain employs TRBV2 and TRBJ2-2, with 11 bases matching TRBD2. CDR1 and CDR2 (germline): SNHLY, FYNNEI. Losses at the gene ends were 4 bases for V and 2 bases for J; bases not matched to a gene: 3. The length of the CDR3 is 16 residues. For the CDR3, the DNA is TGTGCCAGCAGTGGGCTAGCGGGAGGAAACACCGGGGAGCTGTTTTTT. It is translated as CASSGLAGGNTGELFF.

In its sample, this clone was seen once. The V and J genes are TRBV5-6 and TRBJ1-5; D gene ambiguous. Trimming removed 2 bases at V and 7 bases at J, with 16 bases between. Germline CDR1 is SGHDT and CDR2 is YYEEEE. This CDR3 region has 15 residues. CDR3 protein: CASSFLGTGGQPQHF. The CDR3 bases are TGTGCCAGCAGCTTCCTGGGCACCGGCGGACAGCCCCAGCATTTT.

This chain connects TRBV18 to TRBJ2-2, with 8 bases that match TRBD1. The CDR3 runs 18 residues. V trimming: 2 bases; J trimming: 3 bases; junction bases outside the gene matches: 11. Germline CDR1 and CDR2: KGHSH and LQKENI. CDR3 residues: CASSPRAPGGLDTGELFF. DNA for the CDR3: TGTGCCAGCTCACCAAGGGCCCCAGGGGGCTTGGACACCGGGGAGCTGTTTTTT.

The chain combines TRBV28 with TRBJ2-1, with a weak D call TRBD2 (6 bases). Germline V lookup: CDR1 MDHEN, CDR2 SYDVKM. The length of the CDR3 is 15 residues. V was shortened by 7 bases and J by 9 bases, with 22 bases between the two germline ends. This CDR3 is CASNFGGGRVGEQFF. Here the CDR3 DNA reads TGTGCCAGCAATTTTGGGGGAGGCAGGGTTGGTGAGCAGTTCTTC.

Regarding this clone: Other DNA sequences in this specimen translate into the identical CDR3. The V call is TRBV5-1, the J call TRBJ2-1; D gene ambiguous. Germline V gene data show CDR1 as SGHRS and CDR2 as YFSETQ. V lost 1 base and J lost 10, with 9 bases in between. The length of the CDR3 is 12 residues. CDR3 loop: CASSLFSDEQFF. Here the CDR3 DNA reads TGCGCCAGCAGCTTGTTTTCGGACGAGCAGTTCTTC.

The chain has TRBV19 and TRBJ2-1; TRBD1 or TRBD2 may be the D gene (5 bases each). The V gene lost 3 bases and the J gene lost 4 bases, with 10 bases spanning the gap. This CDR3 region has 14 residues. Germline V gene data show CDR1 as LNHDA and CDR2 as SQIVND (reference sequence). CDR3 DNA sequence: TGTGCCAGTAGTATGTGGGGGATTTACAATGAGCAGTTCTTC. Amino acids: CASSMWGIYNEQFF.

This sequence joins TRBV29-1 and TRBJ2-3, with D possibly matching TRBD2 (7 bases). Trimming cost V 4 bases and J 0 bases, with 23 bases left between them. Looked up from germline, CDR1 is SQVTM and CDR2 is ANQGSEA. This CDR3 spans 18 amino acids. The CDR3 spells CSVGGGASGSSSTDTQYF. The CDR3 DNA follows: TGCAGCGTTGGAGGGGGGGCTAGCGGATCAAGTAGCACAGATACGCAGTATTTT.

The rearrangement joins TRBV10-2 to TRBJ2-1; D possibly matches TRBD1 or TRBD2 (5 bases each). Germline V CDR1 and CDR2: WSHSY, SAAADI. CDR3 size: 15 residues. V shed 2 bases and J shed 8 bases, with 16 bases lying between them. CDR3 sequence (DNA): TGCGCCAGCAGTGAGGACAGAGTTATGGGGGATGAGCAGTTCTTC. Its translation is CASSEDRVMGDEQFF.

The chain uses TRBV2 and TRBJ2-2, with 8 bases that match TRBD2. The CDR3 has 14 residues. Germline lookup yields CDR1 SNHLY and CDR2 FYNNEI. The V segment lost 7 bases and the J segment 8 bases; nucleotides outside the gene matches: 9. CDR3 nucleotides: TGTGCCAGCAAATCCAGGACTAGCTCTGGGGAGCTGTTTTTT. Amino acids: CASKSRTSSGELFF.

This clone was seen just once. The chain carries TRBV5-1 and TRBJ2-7, with 7 bases matching TRBD1. CDR1 and CDR2 (germline): SGHRS, YFSETQ. The CDR3 runs to 14 residues. The junction had 3 bases not matched to a gene; V was cut back by 0 bases and J by 3 bases. The CDR3 DNA reads as TGCGCCAGCAGCTTGGGCTACAGGGGCTACGAGCAGTACTTC. This gives the protein CASSLGYRGYEQYF.

This chain joins TRBV9 and TRBJ2-7; 7 bases are shared with TRBD1. With 3 bases clipped from V and 7 bases from J, the junction kept 16 bases outside the gene matches. Germline V gene data show CDR1 as SGDLS and CDR2 as YYNGEE. The CDR3 sequence is 16 residues long. The CDR3, as DNA: TGTGCCAGCAGCGGCGGACCTCCCGACAGGGCGAGAGAGCAGTACTTC. Residues: CASSGGPPDRAREQYF.

V gene TRBV13 combines with J gene TRBJ2-3; TRBD1 is a possible D gene (6 bases). Germline V lookup: CDR1 PRHDT, CDR2 FYEKMQ (reference sequence). V shed 5 bases and J shed 0 bases, with 12 bases lying between them. The CDR3 consists of 15 residues. CDR3 sequence reads: CASSPRGGSTDTQYF. The CDR3 region has the DNA TGTGCCAGCAGCCCCCGTGGGGGCAGCACAGATACGCAGTATTTT.

This chain joins TRBV19 and TRBJ2-3; the D is unclear. CDR1 is LNHDA, CDR2 SQIVND, per germline (reference sequence). Between the trimmed V and J ends, which lost 5 bases and 0 bases, there was a span of 9 bases. CDR3 length equals 14 residues. In DNA, the CDR3 is TGTGCCAGTAGTGTTGGGTCCAGCACAGATACGCAGTATTTT. This translates into CASSVGSSTDTQYF.

The count of this clone is one. CDR3 bases: TGTGCCAGCACCCAGACTAGCGGGAGTGGGGAGCAGTACTTC. Protein: CASTQTSGSGEQYF. The gene calls are TRBV9 and TRBJ2-7, with 12 positions matching TRBD2. Germline CDR1 SGDLS, CDR2 YYNGEE. The CDR3 runs 14 residues. Trimming removed 6 bases from V and 7 bases from J; junction bases left unmatched: 8.